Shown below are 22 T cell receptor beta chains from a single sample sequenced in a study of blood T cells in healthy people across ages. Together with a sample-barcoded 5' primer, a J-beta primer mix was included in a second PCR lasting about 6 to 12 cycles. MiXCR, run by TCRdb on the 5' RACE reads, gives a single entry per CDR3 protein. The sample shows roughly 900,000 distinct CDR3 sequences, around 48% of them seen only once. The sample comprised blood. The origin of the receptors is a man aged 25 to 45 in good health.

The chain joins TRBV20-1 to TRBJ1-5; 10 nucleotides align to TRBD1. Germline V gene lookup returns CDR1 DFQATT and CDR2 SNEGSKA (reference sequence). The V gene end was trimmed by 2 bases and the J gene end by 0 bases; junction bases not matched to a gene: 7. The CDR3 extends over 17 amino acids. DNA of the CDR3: TGCAGTGCTAGATCCGGGACAGGGGTATATAGCAATCAGCCCCAGCATTTT. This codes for CSARSGTGVYSNQPQHF.

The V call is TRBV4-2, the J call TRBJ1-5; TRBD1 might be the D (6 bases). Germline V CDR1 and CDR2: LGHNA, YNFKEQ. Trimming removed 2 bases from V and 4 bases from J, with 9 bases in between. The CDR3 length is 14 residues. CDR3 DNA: TGTGCCAGCAGCCAACCGCAGGGGAATCAGCCCCAGCATTTT. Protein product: CASSQPQGNQPQHF.

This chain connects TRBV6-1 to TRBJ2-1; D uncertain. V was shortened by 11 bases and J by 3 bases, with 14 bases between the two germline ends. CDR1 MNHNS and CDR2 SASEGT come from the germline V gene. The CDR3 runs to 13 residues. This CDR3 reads CAASLANYNEQFF. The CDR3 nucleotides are TGTGCCGCCAGTTTGGCTAACTACAATGAGCAGTTCTTC.

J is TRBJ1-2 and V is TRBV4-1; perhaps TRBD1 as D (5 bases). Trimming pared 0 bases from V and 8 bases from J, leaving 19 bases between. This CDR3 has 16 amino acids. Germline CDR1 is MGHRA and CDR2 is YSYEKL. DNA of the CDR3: TGCGCCAGCAGCCAAGATCGTCTCCTGGGGGACGAGGGCTACACCTTC. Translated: CASSQDRLLGDEGYTF.

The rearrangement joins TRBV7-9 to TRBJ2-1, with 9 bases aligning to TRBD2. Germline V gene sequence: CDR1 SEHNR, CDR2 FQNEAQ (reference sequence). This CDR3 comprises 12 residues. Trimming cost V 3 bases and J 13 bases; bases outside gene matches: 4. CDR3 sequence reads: CASSLEAGGQFF. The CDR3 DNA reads TGTGCCAGCAGCTTGGAAGCGGGGGGACAGTTCTTC.

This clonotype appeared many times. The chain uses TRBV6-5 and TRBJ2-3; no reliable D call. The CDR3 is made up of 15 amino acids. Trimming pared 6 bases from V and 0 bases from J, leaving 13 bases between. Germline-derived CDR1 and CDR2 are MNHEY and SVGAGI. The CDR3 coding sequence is TGTGCCAGCAGCCCCTCATCAGATAGCACAGATACGCAGTATTTT. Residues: CASSPSSDSTDTQYF.

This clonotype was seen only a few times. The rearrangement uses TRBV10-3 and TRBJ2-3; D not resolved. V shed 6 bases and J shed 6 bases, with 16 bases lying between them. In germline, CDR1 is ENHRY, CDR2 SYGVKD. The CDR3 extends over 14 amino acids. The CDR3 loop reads CAISENSGPDTQYF. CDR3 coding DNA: TGTGCCATCAGCGAGAACAGTGGCCCTGATACGCAGTATTTT.

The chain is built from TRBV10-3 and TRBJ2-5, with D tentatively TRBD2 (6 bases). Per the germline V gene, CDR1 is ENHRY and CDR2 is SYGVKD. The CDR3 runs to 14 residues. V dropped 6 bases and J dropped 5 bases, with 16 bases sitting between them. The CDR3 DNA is TGTGCCATCAGGGCGGAGGGTGCGGGGGAGACCCAGTACTTC. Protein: CAIRAEGAGETQYF.

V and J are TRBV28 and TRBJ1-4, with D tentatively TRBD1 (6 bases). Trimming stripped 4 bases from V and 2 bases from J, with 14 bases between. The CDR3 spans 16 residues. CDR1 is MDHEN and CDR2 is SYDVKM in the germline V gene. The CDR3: CASSSTARGTNEKLFF. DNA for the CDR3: TGTGCCAGCAGTTCGACAGCAAGGGGGACTAATGAAAAACTGTTTTTT.

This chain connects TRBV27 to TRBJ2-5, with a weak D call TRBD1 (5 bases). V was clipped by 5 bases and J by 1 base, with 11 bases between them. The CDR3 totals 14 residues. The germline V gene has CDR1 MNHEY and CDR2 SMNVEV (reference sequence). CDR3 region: CASSTYRFQETQYF. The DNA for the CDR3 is TGTGCCAGCAGTACGTACAGGTTCCAAGAGACCCAGTACTTC.

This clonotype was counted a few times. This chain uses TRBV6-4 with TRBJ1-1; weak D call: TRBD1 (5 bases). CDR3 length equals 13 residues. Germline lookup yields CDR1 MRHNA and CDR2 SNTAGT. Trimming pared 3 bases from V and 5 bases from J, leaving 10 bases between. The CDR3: CASSEGGRTEAFF. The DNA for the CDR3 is TGTGCCAGCAGTGAGGGGGGACGAACTGAAGCTTTCTTT.

CDR3 in DNA: TGTGCCAGCAGCGGAGAAGTCCTTAATGGCCACAATGAGCAGTTCTTC. This sequence encodes CASSGEVLNGHNEQFF. The J gene is TRBJ2-1, the V gene TRBV9; no reliable D call. CDR1 and CDR2 (germline): SGDLS, YYNGEE. The germline V and J ends were trimmed by 3 bases and 5 bases, with 18 bases remaining between them. The CDR3 covers 16 residues.

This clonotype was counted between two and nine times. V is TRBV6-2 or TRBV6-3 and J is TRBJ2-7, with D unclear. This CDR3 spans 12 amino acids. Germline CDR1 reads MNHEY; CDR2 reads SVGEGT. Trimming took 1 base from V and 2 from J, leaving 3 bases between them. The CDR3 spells CASSYWPYEQYF. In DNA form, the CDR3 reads TGTGCCAGCAGTTACTGGCCCTACGAGCAGTACTTC.

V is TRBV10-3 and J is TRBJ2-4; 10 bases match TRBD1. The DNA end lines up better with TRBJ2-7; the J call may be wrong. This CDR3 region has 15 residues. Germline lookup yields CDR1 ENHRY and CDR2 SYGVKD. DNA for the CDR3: TGTGCCATCAGTGAAGGGACAGGGGACCATTACGAGCAGTACTTC. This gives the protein CAISEGTGDHYEQYF.

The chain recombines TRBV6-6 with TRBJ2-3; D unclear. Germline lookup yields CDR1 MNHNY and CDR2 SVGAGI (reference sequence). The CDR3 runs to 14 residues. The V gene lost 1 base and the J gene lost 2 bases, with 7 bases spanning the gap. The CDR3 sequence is CASSYYGSTDTQYF. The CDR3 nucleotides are TGTGCCAGCAGTTACTATGGGTCCACAGATACGCAGTATTTT.

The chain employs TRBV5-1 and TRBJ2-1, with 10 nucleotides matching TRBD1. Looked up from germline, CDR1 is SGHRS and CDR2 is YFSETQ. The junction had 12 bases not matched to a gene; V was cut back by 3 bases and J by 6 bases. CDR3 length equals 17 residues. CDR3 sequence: CASSSPPTGGVSNEQFF. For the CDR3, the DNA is TGCGCCAGCAGCTCCCCCCCGACAGGGGGCGTTAGCAATGAGCAGTTCTTC.

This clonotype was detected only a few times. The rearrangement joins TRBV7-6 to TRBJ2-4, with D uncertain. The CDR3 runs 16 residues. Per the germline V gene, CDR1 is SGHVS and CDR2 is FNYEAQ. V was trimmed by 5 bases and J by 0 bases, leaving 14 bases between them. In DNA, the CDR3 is TGTGCCAGCAGCAACGGGCTTGACCTAGCCAAAAACATTCAGTACTTC. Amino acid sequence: CASSNGLDLAKNIQYF. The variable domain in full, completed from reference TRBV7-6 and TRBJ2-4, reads GAGVSQSPRYKVTKRGQDVALRCDPISGHVSLYWYRQALGQGPEFLTYFNYEAQQDKSGLPNDRFSAERPEGSISTLTIQRTEQRDSAMYRCASSNGLDLAKNIQYFGAGTRLSVL.

The CDR3 sequence: CSVFPGLNYGYTF. CDR3 DNA sequence: TGCAGCGTCTTCCCCGGGTTGAACTATGGCTACACCTTC. The rearrangement links TRBV29-1 to TRBJ1-2; D remains unclear. In germline, CDR1 is SQVTM, CDR2 ANQGSEA. The V end was cut by 6 bases, the J end by 2 bases, with 13 bases between. The CDR3 has 13 residues. The full variable domain, rest sourced from reference TRBV29-1 and TRBJ1-2, is SAVISQKPSRDICQRGTSLTIQCQVDSQVTMMFWYRQQPGQSLTLIATANQGSEATYESGFVIDKFPISRPNLTFSTLTVSNMSPEDSSIYLCSVFPGLNYGYTFGSGTRLTVV.

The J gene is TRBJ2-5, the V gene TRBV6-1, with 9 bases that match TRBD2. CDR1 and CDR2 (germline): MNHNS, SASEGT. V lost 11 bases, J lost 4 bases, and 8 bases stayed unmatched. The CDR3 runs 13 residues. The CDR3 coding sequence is TGTGCCGGAGCGGGAGGCCGAGGAGAGACCCAGTACTTC. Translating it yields CAGAGGRGETQYF.

In nucleotides, the CDR3 is TGCAGCGTTGAAGGGACAGGCGGGAGAGAGCAGTACTTC. It is translated as CSVEGTGGREQYF. The V gene is TRBV29-1, the J gene TRBJ2-7; D is perhaps TRBD1 or TRBD2 (7 bases each). This CDR3 comprises 13 residues. Trimming left V 1 base short and J 7 bases short, with 14 bases between. Germline assignment: CDR1 SQVTM and CDR2 ANQGSEA.

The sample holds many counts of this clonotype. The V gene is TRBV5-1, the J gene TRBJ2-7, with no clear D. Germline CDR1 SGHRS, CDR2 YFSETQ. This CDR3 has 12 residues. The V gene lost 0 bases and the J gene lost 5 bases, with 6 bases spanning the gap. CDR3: CASSLVGDEQYF. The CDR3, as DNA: TGCGCCAGCAGCTTGGTTGGGGACGAGCAGTACTTC.

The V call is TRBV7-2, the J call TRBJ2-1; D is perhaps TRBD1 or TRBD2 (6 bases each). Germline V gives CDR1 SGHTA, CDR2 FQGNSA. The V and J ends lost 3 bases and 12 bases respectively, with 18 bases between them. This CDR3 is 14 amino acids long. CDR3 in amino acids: CASSFSTGATGQFF. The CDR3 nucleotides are TGTGCCAGCAGCTTTAGTACGGGGGCTACGGGGCAGTTCTTC.